This T cell receptor (beta chain) came from a study of T-cell reconstitution after alpha-beta-depleted transplantation in children. Trimming took 1 base from V and 4 from J; bases not matched to a gene: 8. CDR1 and CDR2 (germline): LNHNV, YYDKDF (reference sequence). The CDR3 runs to 17 residues. For TCRbeta, the library was prepared with unique molecular identifiers. TCRdb reanalysed the PCR reads using MiXCR and keeps one entry per CDR3 protein. The top ten hold around 2.3% of the sample, which has hundreds of thousands of distinct CDR3 sequences, approximately 32% seen once. This clonotype was sampled from a human donor who donated a stem cell graft to a child with aplastic anemia. The sample here was PBMCs from the stem cell graft donor, taken from the stem cell graft. V usage is TRBV15 and J usage is TRBJ2-3; TRBD2 matches 10 bases. CDR3 protein: CATSRAPRTSGSDTQYF. CDR3 bases: TGTGCCACCAGCAGAGCTCCACGGACTAGCGGATCAGATACGCAGTATTTT.